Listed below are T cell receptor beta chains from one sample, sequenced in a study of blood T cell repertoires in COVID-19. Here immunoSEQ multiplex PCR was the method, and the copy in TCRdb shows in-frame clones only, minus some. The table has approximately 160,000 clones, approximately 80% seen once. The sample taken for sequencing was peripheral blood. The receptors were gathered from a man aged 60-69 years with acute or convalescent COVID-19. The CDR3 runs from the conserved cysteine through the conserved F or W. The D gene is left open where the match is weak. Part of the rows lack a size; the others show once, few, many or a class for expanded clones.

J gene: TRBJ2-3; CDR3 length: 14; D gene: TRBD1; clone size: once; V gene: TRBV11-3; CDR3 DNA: TGTGCCAGCAGCCGGACAGGGGACCCAGATACGCAGTATTTT; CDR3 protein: CASSRTGDPDTQYF
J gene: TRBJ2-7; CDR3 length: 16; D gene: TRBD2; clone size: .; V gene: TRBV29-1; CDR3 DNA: TGCAGCGTTGAGGGCGGGGGGGAGCAGGCCGTCTACGAGCAGTACTTC; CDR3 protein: CSVEGGGEQAVYEQYF
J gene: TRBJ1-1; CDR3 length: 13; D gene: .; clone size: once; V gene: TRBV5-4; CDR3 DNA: TGTGCCAGCAGCGGAACAGGGTCGACTGAAGCTTTCTTT; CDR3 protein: CASSGTGSTEAFF
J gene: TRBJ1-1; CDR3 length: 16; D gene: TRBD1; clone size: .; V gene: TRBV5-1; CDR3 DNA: TGCGCCAGCAGCTCGAAAGGGACAGGGCTTTCCACTGAAGCTTTCTTT; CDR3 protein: CASSSKGTGLSTEAFF
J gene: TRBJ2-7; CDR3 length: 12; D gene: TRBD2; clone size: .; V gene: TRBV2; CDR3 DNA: TGTGCCAGCGGGGGGGTTGCCTACGAGCAGTACTTC; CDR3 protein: CASGGVAYEQYF
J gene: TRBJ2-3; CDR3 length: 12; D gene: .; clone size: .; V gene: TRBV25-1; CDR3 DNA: TGTGCCAGCAGTCCTCAGGGGGATACGCAGTATTTT; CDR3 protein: CASSPQGDTQYF
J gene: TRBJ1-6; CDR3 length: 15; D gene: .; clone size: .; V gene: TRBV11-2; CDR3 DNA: TGTGCCAGCAGCTTAGGGTGGTTGAGGAATTCACCCCTCCACTTT; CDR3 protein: CASSLGWLRNSPLHF
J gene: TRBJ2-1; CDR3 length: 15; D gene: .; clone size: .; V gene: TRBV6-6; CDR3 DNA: TGTGCCAGCAGTTACTCAAGGGGGGGCTACAATGAGCAGTTCTTC; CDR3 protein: CASSYSRGGYNEQFF
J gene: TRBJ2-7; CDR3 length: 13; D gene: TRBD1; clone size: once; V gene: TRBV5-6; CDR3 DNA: TGTGCCAAGAGAAGGACAGGAACTTACGAGCAGTACTTC; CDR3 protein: CAKRRTGTYEQYF
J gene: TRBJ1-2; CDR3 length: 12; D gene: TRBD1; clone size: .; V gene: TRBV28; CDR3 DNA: TGTGCCAGCAGCGGACAGGGGGATGGCTACACCTTC; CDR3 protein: CASSGQGDGYTF
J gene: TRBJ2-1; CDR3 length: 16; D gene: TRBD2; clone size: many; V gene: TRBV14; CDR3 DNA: TGTGCCAGCAGCCCCTTAGCGGGTAGCTCCTACAATGAGCAGTTCTTC; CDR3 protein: CASSPLAGSSYNEQFF
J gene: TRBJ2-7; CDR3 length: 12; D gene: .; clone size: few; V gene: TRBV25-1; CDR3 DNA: TGTGCCAGCAGTGGAGGGGGCTACGAGCAGTACTTC; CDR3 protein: CASSGGGYEQYF
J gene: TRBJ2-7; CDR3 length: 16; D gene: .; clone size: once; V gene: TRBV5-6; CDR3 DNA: TGTGCCAGCAGAAGGACAGGCGGGACTTACCCCTACGAGCAGTACTTC; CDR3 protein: CASRRTGGTYPYEQYF
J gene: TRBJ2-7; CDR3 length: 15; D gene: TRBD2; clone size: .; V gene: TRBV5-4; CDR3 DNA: TGTGCCAGCAGCTCATGGGGGGGGGTATCCCCCGAGCAGTACTTC; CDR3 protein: CASSSWGGVSPEQYF
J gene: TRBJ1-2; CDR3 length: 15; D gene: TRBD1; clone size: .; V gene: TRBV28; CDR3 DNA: TGTGCCAGCACCCAGACAGGGGGCCTTTACTATGGCTACACCTTC; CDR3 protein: CASTQTGGLYYGYTF
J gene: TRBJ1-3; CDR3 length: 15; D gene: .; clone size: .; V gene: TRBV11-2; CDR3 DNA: TGTGCCAGCAGCTTAGGACACAGGGATGGAAACACCATATATTTT; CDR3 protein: CASSLGHRDGNTIYF
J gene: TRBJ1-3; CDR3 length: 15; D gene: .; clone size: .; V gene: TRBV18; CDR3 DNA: TGTGCCAGCTCACCCGACAGCAGCTCTGGAAACACCATATATTTT; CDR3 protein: CASSPDSSSGNTIYF
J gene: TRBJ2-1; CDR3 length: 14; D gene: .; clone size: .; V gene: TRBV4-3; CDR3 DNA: TGCGCCAGCAGCCAGTTCTACGGGGACAATGAGCAGTTCTTC; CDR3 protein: CASSQFYGDNEQFF
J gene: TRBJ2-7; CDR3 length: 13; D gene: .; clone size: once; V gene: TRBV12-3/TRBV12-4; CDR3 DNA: TGTGCCAGCAGTTTAAGAGGCTCCTACGAGCAGTACTTC; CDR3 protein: CASSLRGSYEQYF
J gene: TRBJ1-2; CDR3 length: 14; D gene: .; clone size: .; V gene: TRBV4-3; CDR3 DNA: TGCGCCAGCAGCCGGGGCCGGGAGGCCGATGGCTACACCTTC; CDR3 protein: CASSRGREADGYTF
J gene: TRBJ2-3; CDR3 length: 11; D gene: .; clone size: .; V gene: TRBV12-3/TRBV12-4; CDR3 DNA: TGTGCCAGCACTCTGTCAGATACGCAGTATTTT; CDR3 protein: CASTLSDTQYF
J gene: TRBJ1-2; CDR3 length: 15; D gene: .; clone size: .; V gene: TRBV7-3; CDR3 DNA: TGTGCCAGCAGCTCCCATGGGGCGACCAACTATGGCTACACCTTC; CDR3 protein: CASSSHGATNYGYTF
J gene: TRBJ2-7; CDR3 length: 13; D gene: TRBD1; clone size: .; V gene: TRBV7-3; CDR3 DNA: TGTGCCAGCAGCCCAGGGGGCAGCTACGAGCAGTACTTC; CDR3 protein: CASSPGGSYEQYF
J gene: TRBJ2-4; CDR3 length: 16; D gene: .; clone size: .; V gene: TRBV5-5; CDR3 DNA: TGTGCCAGCAGCTTGGGCCCACTAGGTGTGGAAAACATTCAGTACTTC; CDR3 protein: CASSLGPLGVENIQYF
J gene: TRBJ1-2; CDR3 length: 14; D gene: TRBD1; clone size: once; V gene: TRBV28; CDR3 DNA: TGTGCCGAGGGACAGGGGGCTAGTGGGTATGGCTACACCTTC; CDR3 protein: CAEGQGASGYGYTF
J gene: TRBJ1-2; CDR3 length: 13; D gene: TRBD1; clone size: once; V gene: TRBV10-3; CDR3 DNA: TGTGCCATCAGTGAGGGGGACAGGGCGCGCTACACCTTC; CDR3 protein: CAISEGDRARYTF
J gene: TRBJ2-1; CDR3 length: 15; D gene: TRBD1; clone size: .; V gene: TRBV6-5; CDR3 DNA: TGTGCCAGCACCCCGGGACAGCCATTTAACAATGAGCAGTTCTTC; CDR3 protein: CASTPGQPFNNEQFF
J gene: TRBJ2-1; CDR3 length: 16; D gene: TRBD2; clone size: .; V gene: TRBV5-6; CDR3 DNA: TGTGCCAGCAGCTCCACGCAAGCGGGGGGTTGGGGTGAGCAGTTCTTC; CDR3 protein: CASSSTQAGGWGEQFF
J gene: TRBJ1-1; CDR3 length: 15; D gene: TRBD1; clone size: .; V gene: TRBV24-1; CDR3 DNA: TGTGCCACCAGAGAGACAGGGCCGAAGGACACTGAAGCTTTCTTT; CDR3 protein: CATRETGPKDTEAFF
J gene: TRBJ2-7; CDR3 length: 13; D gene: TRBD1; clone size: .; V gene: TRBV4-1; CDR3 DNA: TGCGCCAGCAGCCAGAACAGGGGACACGAGCAGTACTTC; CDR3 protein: CASSQNRGHEQYF
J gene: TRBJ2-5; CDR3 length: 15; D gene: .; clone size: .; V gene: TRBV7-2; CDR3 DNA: TGTGCCAGCAGCTCTCAGGGGAATCGCCAAGAGACCCAGTACTTC; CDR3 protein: CASSSQGNRQETQYF
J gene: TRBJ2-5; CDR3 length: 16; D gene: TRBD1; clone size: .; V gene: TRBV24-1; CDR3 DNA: TGTGCCACCAGTGATGGGGACGCTAGGGGGCTAGAGACCCAGTACTTC; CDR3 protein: CATSDGDARGLETQYF
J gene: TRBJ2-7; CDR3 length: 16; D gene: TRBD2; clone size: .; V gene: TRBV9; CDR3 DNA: TGTGCCAGCAGCGTGGGTAGCGGGGGGATCTCCTACGAGCAGTACTTC; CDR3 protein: CASSVGSGGISYEQYF
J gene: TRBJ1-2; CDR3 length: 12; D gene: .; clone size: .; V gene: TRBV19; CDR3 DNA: TGTGCCAGTAGTATCCTCGGACGGGGGGCTACCTTC; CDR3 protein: CASSILGRGATF
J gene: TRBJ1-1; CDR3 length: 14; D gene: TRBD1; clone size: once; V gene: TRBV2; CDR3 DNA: TGTGCCAGCAGTGTACAGGGGAGCAACACTGAAGCTTTCTTT; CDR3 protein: CASSVQGSNTEAFF
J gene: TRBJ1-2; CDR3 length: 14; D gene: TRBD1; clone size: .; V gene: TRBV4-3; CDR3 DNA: TGCGCCAGCAGCCCCGGGACAGGGGACTATGGCTACACCTTC; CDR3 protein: CASSPGTGDYGYTF
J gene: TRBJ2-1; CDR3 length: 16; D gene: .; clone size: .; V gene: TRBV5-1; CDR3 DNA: TGCGCCAGCAAGGAATCAGGGGGGCTGGGCTACAATGAGCAGTTCTTC; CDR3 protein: CASKESGGLGYNEQFF
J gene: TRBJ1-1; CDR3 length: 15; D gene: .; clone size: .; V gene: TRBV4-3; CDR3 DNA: TGCGCCAGCAGCCAAGTTCAGTCAGGCCTCACTGAAGCTTTCTTT; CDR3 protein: CASSQVQSGLTEAFF
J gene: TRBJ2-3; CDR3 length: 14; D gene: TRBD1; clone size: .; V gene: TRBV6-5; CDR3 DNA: TGTGCCAGCAACGAGGGACAGGGTGCAGATACGCAGTATTTT; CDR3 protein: CASNEGQGADTQYF
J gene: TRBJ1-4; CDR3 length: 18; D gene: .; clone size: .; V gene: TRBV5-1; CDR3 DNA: TGCGCCAGCAGCTTGGGTGGTCGTGCGCGGGATGGCCTAGAAAAACTGTTTTTT; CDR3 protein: CASSLGGRARDGLEKLFF
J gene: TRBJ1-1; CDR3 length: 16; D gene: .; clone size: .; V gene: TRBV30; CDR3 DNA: TGTGCCTGGAGGCCTAACCCCCCCGGGTTGCGGGATGAAGCTTTCTTT; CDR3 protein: CAWRPNPPGLRDEAFF